The rows below give T cell receptor beta chains drawn from one sample of a study of metastatic and nonmetastatic thyroid tumors. TCRdb reassembled clones from the PCR reads with MiXCR. This sample has 15,000 to 20,000 clones, with around 30% found just once. Sequencing was done on a sample of tumor tissue. The receptors derive from a female donor with papillary thyroid cancer or a benign thyroid nodule (not recorded which). Some clones in this sample may be carry-over from other donors' samples. Each CDR3 is given with its conserved first and last residue. Each record gives: CDR3 protein, CDR3 DNA, D gene, clone size, J gene, V gene. The D gene is left open where the match is weak. Clone sizes are given selectively: once, few, many, or a class where the clone is expanded.

CDR3 protein: CSAPGLGNTDTQYF
CDR3 DNA: TGCAGTGCTCCCGGACTAGGGAACACAGATACGCAGTATTTT
D gene: TRBD2
clone size: -
J gene: TRBJ2-3
V gene: TRBV20-1

CDR3 protein: CASSSSGTFEQYF
CDR3 DNA: TGCGCCAGCAGCTCGAGCGGGACTTTCGAGCAGTACTTC
D gene: TRBD2
clone size: -
J gene: TRBJ2-7
V gene: TRBV5-1

CDR3 protein: CASSLSPGPQETQYF
CDR3 DNA: TGTGCCAGCAGCTTATCCCCGGGCCCACAAGAGACCCAGTACTTC
D gene: -
clone size: medium-sized
J gene: TRBJ2-5
V gene: TRBV7-6

CDR3 protein: CASSTKGYRSYEQYF
CDR3 DNA: TGTGCCAGTAGTACCAAGGGGTACCGCTCCTACGAGCAGTACTTC
D gene: -
clone size: few
J gene: TRBJ2-7
V gene: TRBV19

CDR3 protein: CATSRGREGSYNEQFF
CDR3 DNA: TGTGCCACCAGCAGAGGTCGGGAGGGTTCCTACAATGAGCAGTTCTTC
D gene: TRBD2
clone size: few
J gene: TRBJ2-1
V gene: TRBV15

CDR3 protein: CASSLWGVGYGYTF
CDR3 DNA: TGTGCCAGCAGTTTATGGGGGGTCGGCTATGGCTACACCTTC
D gene: -
clone size: medium-sized
J gene: TRBJ1-2
V gene: TRBV12-3/TRBV12-4

CDR3 protein: CASSPIDYRDMRNEQYF
CDR3 DNA: TGTGCCAGCAGTCCTATAGACTACCGGGATATGCGGAACGAGCAGTACTTC
D gene: -
clone size: -
J gene: TRBJ2-7
V gene: TRBV28

CDR3 protein: CASSHRGQGAREQYF
CDR3 DNA: TGTGCCAGCAGCCATAGGGGACAGGGGGCGCGGGAGCAGTACTTC
D gene: TRBD1
clone size: -
J gene: TRBJ2-7
V gene: TRBV3-1

CDR3 protein: CASSQAGGPISGNTIYF
CDR3 DNA: TGTGCCAGCAGCCAAGCCGGGGGTCCCATCTCTGGAAACACCATATATTTT
D gene: -
clone size: many
J gene: TRBJ1-3
V gene: TRBV4-2

CDR3 protein: CASSRSGTSGPIYEQFF
CDR3 DNA: TGTGCCAGCAGTCGATCCGGGACTAGCGGACCAATCTATGAGCAGTTCTTC
D gene: TRBD2
clone size: many
J gene: TRBJ2-1
V gene: TRBV28

CDR3 protein: CASSRDSGETQYF
CDR3 DNA: TGCGCCAGCAGCCGGGACAGTGGGGAGACCCAGTACTTC
D gene: TRBD1
clone size: few
J gene: TRBJ2-5
V gene: TRBV2

CDR3 protein: CASSDRVRSSPLHF
CDR3 DNA: TGTGCCAGCAGCGACAGGGTACGAAGTTCACCCCTCCACTTT
D gene: TRBD1
clone size: -
J gene: TRBJ1-6
V gene: TRBV6-1

CDR3 protein: CASSPQRGAGNTIYF
CDR3 DNA: TGTGCCAGCAGCCCCCAGAGGGGGGCCGGAAACACCATATATTTT
D gene: -
clone size: medium-sized
J gene: TRBJ1-3
V gene: TRBV3-1

CDR3 protein: CASSMGTGRNSPLHF
CDR3 DNA: TGTGCCAGCAGTATGGGGACAGGGAGGAATTCACCCCTCCACTTT
D gene: TRBD1
clone size: -
J gene: TRBJ1-6
V gene: TRBV6-1

CDR3 protein: CSVEGQGGYGYIF
CDR3 DNA: TGCAGCGTTGAAGGTCAGGGGGGGTATGGCTACATCTTC
D gene: TRBD1
clone size: many
J gene: TRBJ1-2
V gene: TRBV29-1

CDR3 protein: CASRSQVDSGYTF
CDR3 DNA: TGTGCCAGCAGATCACAGGTGGATAGTGGCTACACCTTC
D gene: -
clone size: -
J gene: TRBJ1-2
V gene: TRBV5-5

CDR3 protein: CASSDLGRGDYEQYF
CDR3 DNA: TGTGCCAGCAGTGATTTAGGCAGGGGAGACTACGAGCAGTACTTC
D gene: -
clone size: few
J gene: TRBJ2-7
V gene: TRBV6-1

CDR3 protein: CASSYDRDQETQYF
CDR3 DNA: TGTGCCAGCAGTTACGACAGGGACCAAGAGACCCAGTACTTC
D gene: TRBD1
clone size: medium-sized
J gene: TRBJ2-5
V gene: TRBV27

CDR3 protein: CASSLPGLASESNTGELSF
CDR3 DNA: TGTGCCAGCAGTCTTCCGGGACTAGCGTCCGAATCGAACACCGGGGAGCTGTCTTTT
D gene: TRBD2
clone size: -
J gene: TRBJ2-2
V gene: TRBV2

CDR3 protein: CASSWDRGPYEQYF
CDR3 DNA: TGTGCCAGCTCATGGGACAGGGGGCCCTACGAGCAGTACTTC
D gene: TRBD1
clone size: medium-sized
J gene: TRBJ2-7
V gene: TRBV2

CDR3 protein: CASSLRTGKNEAFF
CDR3 DNA: TGTGCCAGCAGTTTACGGACAGGGAAAAATGAAGCTTTCTTT
D gene: TRBD1
clone size: -
J gene: TRBJ1-1
V gene: TRBV28

CDR3 protein: CASSLDSTGELFF
CDR3 DNA: TGCGCCAGCAGCTTGGACAGCACCGGGGAGCTGTTTTTT
D gene: -
clone size: -
J gene: TRBJ2-2
V gene: TRBV5-1

CDR3 protein: CASGGRDYTF
CDR3 DNA: TGTGCCAGCGGAGGGAGAGACTACACCTTC
D gene: -
clone size: few
J gene: TRBJ1-2
V gene: TRBV28

CDR3 protein: CASSLFGSAYGYTF
CDR3 DNA: TGTGCCAGCAGCTTATTCGGGAGTGCCTATGGCTACACCTTC
D gene: -
clone size: -
J gene: TRBJ1-2
V gene: TRBV11-2

CDR3 protein: CIPTAFSSYNEQFF
CDR3 DNA: TGCATCCCAACGGCGTTTAGCTCCTACAATGAGCAGTTCTTC
D gene: -
clone size: -
J gene: TRBJ2-1
V gene: TRBV20-1

CDR3 protein: CSAPSYGTTGYTF
CDR3 DNA: TGCAGTGCTCCAAGCTACGGGACGACTGGCTACACCTTC
D gene: -
clone size: -
J gene: TRBJ1-2
V gene: TRBV20-1

CDR3 protein: CASSPRQGPYQPQHF
CDR3 DNA: TGTGCCAGCAGTCCCCGACAGGGACCCTATCAGCCCCAGCATTTT
D gene: TRBD1
clone size: few
J gene: TRBJ1-5
V gene: TRBV6-1

CDR3 protein: CASRLIQGSGELFF
CDR3 DNA: TGTGCCAGCAGACTTATACAGGGATCCGGGGAGCTGTTTTTT
D gene: -
clone size: few
J gene: TRBJ2-2
V gene: TRBV6-1

CDR3 protein: CASSLQGAVGTQYF
CDR3 DNA: TGTGCCAGCAGTCTTCAGGGGGCAGTGGGGACCCAGTACTTC
D gene: TRBD1
clone size: few
J gene: TRBJ2-5
V gene: TRBV27

CDR3 protein: CASMWDRGRFEQYF
CDR3 DNA: TGTGCCAGCATGTGGGACAGGGGACGGTTCGAGCAGTACTTC
D gene: TRBD1
clone size: few
J gene: TRBJ2-7
V gene: TRBV2

CDR3 protein: CASSSQGTSNQPQHF
CDR3 DNA: TGTGCCAGCAGTTCACAGGGGACTAGCAATCAGCCCCAGCATTTT
D gene: TRBD1
clone size: few
J gene: TRBJ1-5
V gene: TRBV6-5

CDR3 protein: CASSSRRTSHYEQYF
CDR3 DNA: TGTGCCAGCAGCTCTCGAAGGACTAGTCATTACGAGCAGTACTTC
D gene: TRBD2
clone size: many
J gene: TRBJ2-7
V gene: TRBV7-9

CDR3 protein: CAWRGTSGTYEQYF
CDR3 DNA: TGTGCCTGGAGGGGGACTAGCGGAACCTACGAGCAGTACTTC
D gene: TRBD2
clone size: -
J gene: TRBJ2-7
V gene: TRBV30

CDR3 protein: CASRLLSGRGGQFF
CDR3 DNA: TGTGCCAGCAGACTACTTAGCGGGAGGGGGGGGCAGTTCTTC
D gene: TRBD2
clone size: many
J gene: TRBJ2-1
V gene: TRBV6-1

CDR3 protein: CASSSLDDSKETQYF
CDR3 DNA: TGTGCCAGCAGTTCCCTCGATGACAGTAAAGAGACCCAGTACTTC
D gene: -
clone size: many
J gene: TRBJ2-5
V gene: TRBV28

CDR3 protein: CASSGQIGYTF
CDR3 DNA: TGTGCCAGCAGTGGACAGATTGGCTACACCTTC
D gene: -
clone size: few
J gene: TRBJ1-2
V gene: TRBV2

CDR3 protein: CASSQDRVEAFF
CDR3 DNA: TGTGCCAGCAGCCAAGACAGGGTCGAAGCTTTCTTT
D gene: TRBD1
clone size: many
J gene: TRBJ1-1
V gene: TRBV5-8

CDR3 protein: CASSLSWGSEHEQFF
CDR3 DNA: TGTGCCAGCAGTTTATCGTGGGGGTCGGAGCATGAGCAGTTCTTC
D gene: -
clone size: medium-sized
J gene: TRBJ2-1
V gene: TRBV27

CDR3 protein: CASSEDIKGRNYDQYF
CDR3 DNA: TGTGCCAGCAGTGAGGACATAAAAGGGAGAAACTACGATCAGTACTTC
D gene: -
clone size: few
J gene: TRBJ2-7
V gene: TRBV6-1

CDR3 protein: CSARSVAGGIPSYEQYF
CDR3 DNA: TGCAGTGCTAGATCTGTAGCGGGAGGTATTCCCTCCTACGAGCAGTACTTC
D gene: TRBD2
clone size: -
J gene: TRBJ2-7
V gene: TRBV20-1

CDR3 protein: CASGDSGSSYEQYF
CDR3 DNA: TGTGCCAGCGGGGATAGCGGGAGCTCCTACGAGCAGTACTTC
D gene: TRBD2
clone size: -
J gene: TRBJ2-7
V gene: TRBV11-2

CDR3 protein: CASIWASSYMYTQYF
CDR3 DNA: TGTGCCAGCATATGGGCTAGCTCCTACATGTATACGCAGTATTTT
D gene: -
clone size: -
J gene: TRBJ2-3
V gene: TRBV6-1

CDR3 protein: CASSEWFRVYEQYF
CDR3 DNA: TGTGCCAGCAGTGAATGGTTCAGGGTCTACGAGCAGTACTTC
D gene: -
clone size: -
J gene: TRBJ2-7
V gene: TRBV2

CDR3 protein: CASSTGQDTGELFF
CDR3 DNA: TGTGCCAGTAGTACCGGACAGGACACCGGGGAGCTGTTTTTT
D gene: TRBD1
clone size: -
J gene: TRBJ2-2
V gene: TRBV19

CDR3 protein: CATSLHWPKRREKLFF
CDR3 DNA: TGCGCCACCAGTCTTCATTGGCCGAAGCGACGCGAAAAACTGTTTTTT
D gene: -
clone size: medium-sized
J gene: TRBJ1-4
V gene: TRBV10-1

CDR3 protein: CASSDPSGTSGMWEQYF
CDR3 DNA: TGTGCCAGCAGTGACCCTTCCGGGACTAGCGGGATGTGGGAGCAGTACTTC
D gene: TRBD2
clone size: -
J gene: TRBJ2-7
V gene: TRBV6-2/TRBV6-3

CDR3 protein: CVSGGWTMNTEAFF
CDR3 DNA: TGTGTCAGCGGGGGATGGACCATGAACACTGAAGCTTTCTTT
D gene: -
clone size: -
J gene: TRBJ1-1
V gene: TRBV2

CDR3 protein: CASSFTGQDTQYF
CDR3 DNA: TGTGCCAGCAGCTTTACAGGGCAAGATACGCAGTATTTT
D gene: -
clone size: -
J gene: TRBJ2-3
V gene: TRBV11-2

CDR3 protein: CATSPGGGNEQYF
CDR3 DNA: TGTGCCACCAGCCCAGGGGGCGGGAACGAGCAGTACTTC
D gene: TRBD1
clone size: -
J gene: TRBJ2-7
V gene: TRBV24-1

CDR3 protein: CASSWTSGSTNTGELFF
CDR3 DNA: TGTGCCAGCAGCTGGACTAGCGGGAGCACGAACACCGGGGAGCTGTTTTTT
D gene: TRBD2
clone size: -
J gene: TRBJ2-2
V gene: TRBV5-4

CDR3 protein: CSARDPGSGRFEQFF
CDR3 DNA: TGCAGTGCTAGAGATCCTGGTAGCGGGAGGTTTGAGCAGTTCTTC
D gene: TRBD2
clone size: many
J gene: TRBJ2-1
V gene: TRBV20-1

CDR3 protein: CASSFSPGEQFF
CDR3 DNA: TGTGCCAGCAGTTTTTCCCCGGGTGAGCAGTTCTTC
D gene: -
clone size: medium-sized
J gene: TRBJ2-1
V gene: TRBV12-3/TRBV12-4

CDR3 protein: CASGTGPTYEQYF
CDR3 DNA: TGTGCCAGCGGGACAGGCCCTACCTACGAGCAGTACTTC
D gene: TRBD1
clone size: medium-sized
J gene: TRBJ2-7
V gene: TRBV6-1

CDR3 protein: CASSTRDRFVETQYF
CDR3 DNA: TGTGCCAGCAGTACCCGGGACAGGTTCGTTGAGACCCAGTACTTC
D gene: TRBD1
clone size: few
J gene: TRBJ2-5
V gene: TRBV28

CDR3 protein: CASSQLGTSALNEQSF
CDR3 DNA: TGTGCCAGCAGCCAATTGGGGACTAGCGCACTCAATGAGCAGTCCTTC
D gene: TRBD2
clone size: -
J gene: TRBJ2-1
V gene: TRBV3-1